This passage covers 9 T cell receptor beta chains from one sample sequenced in a study of blood T cell repertoires in COVID-19. Clones were sequenced by immunoSEQ multiplex PCR, and TCRdb holds only the in-frame ones, with some missing. The sample has some 80,000 clones; roughly 80% are singletons. Material: peripheral blood. The receptors come from a woman in her thirties or forties with active or convalescent COVID-19.

The rearrangement links TRBV5-6 to TRBJ1-1, with TRBD1 as a possible D gene (6 bases). Per germline, CDR1 SGHDT and CDR2 YYEEEE. Trimming left V 0 bases short and J 0 bases short, with 9 bases between. This CDR3 is built from 15 residues. The CDR3 DNA reads as TGTGCCAGCAGCTTGGACAGGGTCATGAACACTGAAGCTTTCTTT. Translating gives CASSLDRVMNTEAFF.

The chain is built from TRBV7-9 and TRBJ1-1; D possibly corresponds to TRBD1 (6 bases). The CDR3 length is 12 residues. V was trimmed by 1 base and J by 10 bases, leaving 10 bases between them. CDR1 and CDR2 from the germline V gene are SEHNR and FQNEAQ (reference sequence). The CDR3 reads CASSLVARGAFF. The DNA of the CDR3 is TGTGCCAGCAGCTTAGTGGCCAGGGGAGCTTTCTTT. The whole variable domain, remainder taken from reference TRBV7-9 and TRBJ1-1, is DTGVSQNPRHKITKRGQNVTFRCDPISEHNRLYWYRQTLGQGPEFLTYFQNEAQLEKSRLLSDRFSAERPKGSFSTLEIQRTEQGDSAMYLCASSLVARGAFFGQGTRLTVV.

The chain is built from TRBV5-8 and TRBJ1-1; 11 bases fit TRBD1. Germline V gives CDR1 SGHTS, CDR2 YDEGEE. Losses at the gene ends were 1 base for V and 6 bases for J; bases not matched to a gene: 8. CDR3 size: 16 residues. DNA for the CDR3: TGTGCCAGCAGCTTGTGGGGACAGGGGGATTTAGCTGAAGCTTTCTTT. Its protein is CASSLWGQGDLAEAFF.

The chain recombines TRBV3-1 (or the pseudogene TRBV3-2) with TRBJ2-1, with D perhaps TRBD1 (5 bases). This CDR3 has 13 amino acids. Looked up from germline, CDR1 is LGHDT and CDR2 is YNNKEL (reference sequence). The V gene lost 4 bases and the J gene lost 9 bases, with 13 bases spanning the gap. CDR3 bases: TGTGCCAGCAGCCTCCTCAGGGCTGCTGAGCAGTTCTTC. This sequence encodes CASSLLRAAEQFF.

The gene calls are TRBV15 and TRBJ1-5; TRBD1 aligns across 7 bases. This CDR3 comprises 14 residues. Unmatched junction bases numbered 4, after V lost 2 bases and J lost 6 bases. Germline values: CDR1 LNHNV, CDR2 YYDKDF (reference sequence). Here the CDR3 reads CATSRRQGSQPQHF. CDR3 sequence (DNA): TGTGCCACCAGCAGAAGACAGGGTAGTCAGCCCCAGCATTTT.

The V gene is TRBV2, the J gene TRBJ2-2, with D maybe TRBD2 (6 bases). This CDR3 is 15 amino acids long. V was cut by 5 bases and J by 4 bases, with 14 bases left in between. Germline assignment: CDR1 SNHLY and CDR2 FYNNEI. The CDR3 DNA is TGTGCCAGCAGTTGGATCGGGGGAGGCACCGGGGAGCTGTTTTTT. Translated: CASSWIGGGTGELFF.

This chain connects TRBV28 to TRBJ2-7; D is possibly TRBD1 (5 bases). CDR1 and CDR2 (germline): MDHEN, SYDVKM. The CDR3 is 15 amino acids. V was cut by 8 bases and J by 2 bases, with 19 bases left in between. The CDR3 is CASQSLVQGTYEQYF. CDR3 in DNA: TGTGCCAGCCAATCCTTGGTCCAGGGAACCTACGAGCAGTACTTC.

The chain is built from TRBV28 and TRBJ1-1, with a tentative D call TRBD1 (6 bases). V was pared by 5 bases and J by 7 bases, with 14 bases between. This CDR3 spans 13 amino acids. Per germline, CDR1 MDHEN and CDR2 SYDVKM. This CDR3 is CASSAGGQIEAFF. The CDR3, as DNA: TGTGCCAGCAGTGCCGGTGGACAGATTGAAGCTTTCTTT.

The chain recombines TRBV27 with TRBJ1-4, with D unresolved. The ends were cut back, 4 bases at V and 0 bases at J, with 15 bases in the middle. Germline V gene lookup returns CDR1 MNHEY and CDR2 SMNVEV (reference sequence). This CDR3 contains 17 residues. CDR3 nucleotides: TGTGCCAGCAGTTCCCTACTTACAGCCTCAACTAATGAAAAACTGTTTTTT. Its protein is CASSSLLTASTNEKLFF.